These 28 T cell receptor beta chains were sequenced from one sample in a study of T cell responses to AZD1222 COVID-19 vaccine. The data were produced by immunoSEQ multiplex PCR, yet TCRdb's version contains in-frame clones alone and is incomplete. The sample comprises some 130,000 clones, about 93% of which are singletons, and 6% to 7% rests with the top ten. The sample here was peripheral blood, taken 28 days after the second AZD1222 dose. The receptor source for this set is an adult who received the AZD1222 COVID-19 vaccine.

Here the CDR3 DNA reads TGTGCCTGGAGTCAGACGGGATACGAGCAGTACTTC. The encoded protein is CAWSQTGYEQYF. The V call is TRBV30, the J call TRBJ2-7, with TRBD2 as a possible D gene (5 bases). The V gene lost 2 bases and the J gene lost 4 bases, with 9 bases spanning the gap. Per germline, CDR1 GTSNPN and CDR2 SVGIG (reference sequence). The CDR3 length is 12 residues.

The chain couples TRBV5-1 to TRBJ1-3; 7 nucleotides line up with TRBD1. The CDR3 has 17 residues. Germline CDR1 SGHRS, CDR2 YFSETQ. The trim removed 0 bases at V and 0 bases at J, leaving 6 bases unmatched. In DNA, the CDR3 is TGCGCCAGCAGCTTGGACCCAGGGGGGCACTCTGGAAACACCATATATTTT. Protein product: CASSLDPGGHSGNTIYF.

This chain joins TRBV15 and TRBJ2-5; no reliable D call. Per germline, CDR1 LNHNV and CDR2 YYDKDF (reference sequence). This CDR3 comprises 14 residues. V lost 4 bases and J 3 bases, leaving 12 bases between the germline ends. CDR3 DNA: TGTGCCACCAGCATTGGACCGACGAAAGAGACCCAGTACTTC. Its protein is CATSIGPTKETQYF. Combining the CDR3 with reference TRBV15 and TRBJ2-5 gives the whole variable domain DAMVIQNPRYQVTQFGKPVTLSCSQTLNHNVMYWYQQKSSQAPKLLFHYYDKDFNNEADTPDNFQSRRPNTSFCFLDIRSPGLGDTAMYLCATSIGPTKETQYFGPGTRLLVL.

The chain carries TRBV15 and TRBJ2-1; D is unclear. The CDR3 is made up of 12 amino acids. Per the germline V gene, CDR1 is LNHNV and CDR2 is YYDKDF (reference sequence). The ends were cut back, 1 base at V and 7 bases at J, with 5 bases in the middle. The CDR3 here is CATSRGNNEQFF. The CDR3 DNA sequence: TGTGCCACCAGCAGAGGTAATAATGAGCAGTTCTTC.

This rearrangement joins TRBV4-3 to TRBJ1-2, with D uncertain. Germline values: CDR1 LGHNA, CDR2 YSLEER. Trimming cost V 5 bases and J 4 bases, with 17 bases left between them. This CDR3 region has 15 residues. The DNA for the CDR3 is TGCGCCAGCAGCGACGGAATTAGGGAGGCCTATGGCTACACCTTC. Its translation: CASSDGIREAYGYTF.

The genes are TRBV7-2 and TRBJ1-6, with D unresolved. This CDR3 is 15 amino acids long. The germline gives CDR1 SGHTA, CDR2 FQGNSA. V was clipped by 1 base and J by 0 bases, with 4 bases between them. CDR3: CASSLGSSYNSPLHF. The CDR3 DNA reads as TGTGCCAGCAGCTTAGGGAGCTCCTATAATTCACCCCTCCACTTT. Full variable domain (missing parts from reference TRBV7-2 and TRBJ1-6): GAGVSQSPSNKVTEKGKDVELRCDPISGHTALYWYRQSLGQGLEFLIYFQGNSAPDKSGLPSDRFSAERTGGSVSTLTIQRTQQEDSAVYLCASSLGSSYNSPLHFGNGTRLTVT.

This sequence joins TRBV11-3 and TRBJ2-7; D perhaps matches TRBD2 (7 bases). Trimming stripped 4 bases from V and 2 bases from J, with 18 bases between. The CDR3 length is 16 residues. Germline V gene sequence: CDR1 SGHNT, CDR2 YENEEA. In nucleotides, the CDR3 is TGTGCCAGCAGCTCTCAAGTGTGGGGGGGCACCTACGAGCAGTACTTC. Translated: CASSSQVWGGTYEQYF.

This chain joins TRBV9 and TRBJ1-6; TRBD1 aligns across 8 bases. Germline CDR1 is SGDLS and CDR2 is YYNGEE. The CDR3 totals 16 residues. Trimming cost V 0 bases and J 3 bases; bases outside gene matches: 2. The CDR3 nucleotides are TGTGCCAGCAGCGTAGGGGGGACAGGCTATAATTCACCCCTCCACTTT. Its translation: CASSVGGTGYNSPLHF.

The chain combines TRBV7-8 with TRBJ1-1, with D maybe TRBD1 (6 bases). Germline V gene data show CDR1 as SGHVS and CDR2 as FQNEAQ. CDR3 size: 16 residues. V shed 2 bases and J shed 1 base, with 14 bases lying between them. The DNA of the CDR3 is TGTGCCAGCAGCTTAAGCCCCTCGGGGGCGAACACTGAAGCTTTCTTT. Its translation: CASSLSPSGANTEAFF.

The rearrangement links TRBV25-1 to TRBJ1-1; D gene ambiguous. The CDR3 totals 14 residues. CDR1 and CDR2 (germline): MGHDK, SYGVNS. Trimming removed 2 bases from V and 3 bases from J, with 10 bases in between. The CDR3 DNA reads TGTGCCAGCAGTGAAAGTGACGGGGACACTGAAGCTTTCTTT. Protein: CASSESDGDTEAFF.

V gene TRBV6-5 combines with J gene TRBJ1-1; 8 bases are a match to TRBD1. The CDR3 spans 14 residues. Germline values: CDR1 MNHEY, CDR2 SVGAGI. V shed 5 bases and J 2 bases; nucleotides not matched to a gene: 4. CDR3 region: CASSRTGRNTEAFF. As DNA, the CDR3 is TGTGCCAGCAGTCGGACAGGGAGAAACACTGAAGCTTTCTTT.

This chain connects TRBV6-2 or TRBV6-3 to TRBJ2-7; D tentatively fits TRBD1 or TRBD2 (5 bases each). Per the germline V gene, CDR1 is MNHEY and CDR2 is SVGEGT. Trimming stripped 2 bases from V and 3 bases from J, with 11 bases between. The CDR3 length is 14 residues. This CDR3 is CASSYHRGGYEQYF. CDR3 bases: TGTGCCAGCAGTTACCACCGGGGCGGCTACGAGCAGTACTTC.

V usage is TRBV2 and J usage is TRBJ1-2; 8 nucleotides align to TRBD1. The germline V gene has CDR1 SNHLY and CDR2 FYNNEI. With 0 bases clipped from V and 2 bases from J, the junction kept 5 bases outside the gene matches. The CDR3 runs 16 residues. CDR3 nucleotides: TGTGCCAGCAGTGAAGCGCTGAGGACAGGGAACTATGGCTACACCTTC. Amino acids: CASSEALRTGNYGYTF.

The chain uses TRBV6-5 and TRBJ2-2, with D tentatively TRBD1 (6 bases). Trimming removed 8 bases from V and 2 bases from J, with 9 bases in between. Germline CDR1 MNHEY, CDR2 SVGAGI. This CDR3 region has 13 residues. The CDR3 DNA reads TGTGCCAGCTGGGACACCAACACCGGGGAGCTGTTTTTT. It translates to CASWDTNTGELFF.

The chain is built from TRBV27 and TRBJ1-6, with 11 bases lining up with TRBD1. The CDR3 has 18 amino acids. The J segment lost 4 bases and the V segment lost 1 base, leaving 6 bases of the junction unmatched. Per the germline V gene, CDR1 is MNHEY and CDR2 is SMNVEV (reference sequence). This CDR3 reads CASSLYRDRGTYNSPLHF. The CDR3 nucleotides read TGTGCCAGCAGTTTATACCGGGACAGGGGGACTTATAATTCACCCCTCCACTTT.

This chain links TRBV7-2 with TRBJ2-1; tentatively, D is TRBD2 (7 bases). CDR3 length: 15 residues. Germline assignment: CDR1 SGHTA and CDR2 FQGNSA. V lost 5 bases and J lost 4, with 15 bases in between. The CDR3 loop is CASSEEAGTYNEQFF. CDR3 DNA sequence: TGTGCCAGCAGCGAAGAAGCGGGGACATACAATGAGCAGTTCTTC.

The CDR3 DNA sequence: TGCGCCAGCAGCCGGGGACAGGGCCAGCTATATAATGAAAAACTGTTTTTT. Translating gives CASSRGQGQLYNEKLFF. The chain combines TRBV4-1 with TRBJ1-4; the match to TRBD1 covers 9 bases. J lost 4 bases, V lost 4 bases, and 10 bases had no gene match. CDR3 size: 17 residues. Germline-derived CDR1 and CDR2 are MGHRA and YSYEKL.

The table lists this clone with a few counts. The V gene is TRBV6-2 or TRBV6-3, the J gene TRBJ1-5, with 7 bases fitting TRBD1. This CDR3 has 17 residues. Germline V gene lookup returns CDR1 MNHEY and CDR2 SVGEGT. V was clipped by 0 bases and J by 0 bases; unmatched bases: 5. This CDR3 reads CASSYSLRGHSNQPQHF. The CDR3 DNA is TGTGCCAGCAGTTACTCGTTGAGGGGGCATAGCAATCAGCCCCAGCATTTT.

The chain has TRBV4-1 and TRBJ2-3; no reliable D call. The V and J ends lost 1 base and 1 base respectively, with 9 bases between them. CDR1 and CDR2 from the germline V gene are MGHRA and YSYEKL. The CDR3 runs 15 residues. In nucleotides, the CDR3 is TGCGCCAGCAGCCAAGTCCCTACGGGCACAGATACGCAGTATTTT. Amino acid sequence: CASSQVPTGTDTQYF.

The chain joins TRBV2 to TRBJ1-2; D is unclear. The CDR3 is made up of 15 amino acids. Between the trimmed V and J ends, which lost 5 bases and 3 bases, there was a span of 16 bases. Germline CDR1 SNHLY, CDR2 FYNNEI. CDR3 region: CASSSFGVTYYGYTF. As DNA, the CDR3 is TGTGCCAGCAGTTCCTTCGGGGTTACCTACTATGGCTACACCTTC.

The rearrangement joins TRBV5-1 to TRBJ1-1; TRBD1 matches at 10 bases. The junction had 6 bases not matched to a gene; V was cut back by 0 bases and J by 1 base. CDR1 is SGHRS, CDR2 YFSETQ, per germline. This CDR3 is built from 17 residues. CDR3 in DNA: TGCGCCAGCAGCTTGGCCGGGACAGGGGCCCAGAACACTGAAGCTTTCTTT. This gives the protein CASSLAGTGAQNTEAFF. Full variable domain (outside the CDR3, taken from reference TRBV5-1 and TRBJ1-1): KAGVTQTPRYLIKTRGQQVTLSCSPISGHRSVSWYQQTPGQGLQFLFEYFSETQRNKGNFPGRFSGRQFSNSRSEMNVSTLELGDSALYLCASSLAGTGAQNTEAFFGQGTRLTVV.

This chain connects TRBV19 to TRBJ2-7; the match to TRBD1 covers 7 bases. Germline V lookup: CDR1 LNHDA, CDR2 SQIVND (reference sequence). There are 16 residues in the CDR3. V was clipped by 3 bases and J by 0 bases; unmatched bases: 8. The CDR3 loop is CASSMAGTESSYEQYF. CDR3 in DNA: TGTGCCAGTAGTATGGCCGGGACAGAGAGCTCCTACGAGCAGTACTTC.

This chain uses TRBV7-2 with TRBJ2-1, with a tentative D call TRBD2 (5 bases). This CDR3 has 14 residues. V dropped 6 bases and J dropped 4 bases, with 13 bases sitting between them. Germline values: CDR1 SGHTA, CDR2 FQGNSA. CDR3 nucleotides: TGTGCCAGCAGTTCACCGGGAAATTACAATGAGCAGTTCTTC. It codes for CASSSPGNYNEQFF.

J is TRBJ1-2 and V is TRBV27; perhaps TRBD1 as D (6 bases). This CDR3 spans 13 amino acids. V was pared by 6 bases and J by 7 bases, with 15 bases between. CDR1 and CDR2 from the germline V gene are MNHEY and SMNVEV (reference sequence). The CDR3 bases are TGTGCCAGCAGCCACAGGGATATAAGTGGCTACACCTTC. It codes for CASSHRDISGYTF.

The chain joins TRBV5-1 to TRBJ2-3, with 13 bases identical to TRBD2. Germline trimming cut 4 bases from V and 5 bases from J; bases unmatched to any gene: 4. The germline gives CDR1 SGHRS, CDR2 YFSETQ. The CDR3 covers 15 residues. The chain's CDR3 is CASSQGTSGEDTQYF. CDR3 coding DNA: TGCGCCAGCAGCCAGGGGACTAGCGGGGAAGATACGCAGTATTTT.

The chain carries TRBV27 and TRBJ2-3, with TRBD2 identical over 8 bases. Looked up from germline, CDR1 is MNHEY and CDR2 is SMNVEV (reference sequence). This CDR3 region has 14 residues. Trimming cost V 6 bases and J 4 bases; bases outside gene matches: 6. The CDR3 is CASRLAGGADTQYF. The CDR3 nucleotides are TGTGCCAGCAGACTCGCGGGGGGCGCAGATACGCAGTATTTT.

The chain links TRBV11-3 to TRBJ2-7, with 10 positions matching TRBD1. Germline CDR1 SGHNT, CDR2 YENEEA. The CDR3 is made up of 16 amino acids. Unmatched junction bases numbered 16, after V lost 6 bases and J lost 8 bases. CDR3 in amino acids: CASRSLGQGDFIKQYF. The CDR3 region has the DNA TGTGCCAGCAGGTCCCTAGGACAGGGGGATTTTATCAAGCAGTACTTC.

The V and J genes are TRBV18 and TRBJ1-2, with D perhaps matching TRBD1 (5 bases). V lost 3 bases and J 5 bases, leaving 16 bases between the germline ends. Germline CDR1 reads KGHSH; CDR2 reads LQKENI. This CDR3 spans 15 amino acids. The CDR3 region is CASSPARVESYGYTF. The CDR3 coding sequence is TGTGCCAGCTCACCTGCCAGGGTCGAGAGTTATGGCTACACCTTC.